This TCR beta chain was captured by sequencing in a study of blood T cell repertoires in COVID-19. Enrolled through a virtual design, the participants were between roughly 18 and 95 years of age and came from under 25 US areas. Cohort assignment relied on participant-reported clinical history. In the authors' methods: Using reference gene primer amplification, nucleated cell counts were estimated. Profiled with immunoSEQ multiplex PCR; TCRdb holds only in-frame clones, not every one. Clonal size and the V and J genes are those of that table, whereas D and trimming came from the DNA. The sample shows about 220,000 clones, around 90% of them seen only once. Trimming stripped 1 base from V and 0 bases from J, with 19 bases between. Germline CDR1 MNHEY, CDR2 SVGEGT. The CDR3 totals 19 residues.

This receptor was identified in a woman between 50 and 59 years old with acute COVID-19. The chain carries TRBV6-2 or TRBV6-3 and TRBJ1-5; no reliable D call. Sample: PBMCs or T cells enriched from blood (not recorded which). The CDR3 coding sequence is TGTGCCAGCAGTTACTGGCGATTGGCGAAGCACTATAGCAATCAGCCCCAGCATTTT. Residues: CASSYWRLAKHYSNQPQHF.